Reported below is one TCR beta chain. This CDR3 is also generated by other DNA sequences in the sample. The CDR3 has 14 amino acids. The ends were cut back, 4 bases at V and 3 bases at J, with 10 bases in the middle. The germline V gene has CDR1 SGHRS and CDR2 YFSETQ. This sample was included in a study of blood T cell repertoires in COVID-19. On the study more broadly: There were acute and convalescent COVID-19 samples, and they came from the United States, Italy and Spain. The cDNA or gDNA used as material had been derived from T cells, B-cell-depleted T cells, or PBMCs.

In the authors' methods: Reference gene primer amplification gave nucleated cell count estimates. Using immunoSEQ multiplex PCR, the repertoire was profiled, and TCRdb retains in-frame clones only, with some absent. The DNA was the basis for D and trimming; V, J and clone size are from that table. The sample has some 420,000 clones; over 75% are singletons. Clinical histories supplied by participants themselves formed the basis of cohort assignment. The chain recombines TRBV5-1 with TRBJ2-2, with D perhaps TRBD1 (5 bases). Source material: PBMCs or T cells enriched from blood (not recorded which). The receptor comes from a man younger than 45 who had recovered from COVID-19. The CDR3 coding sequence is TGCGCCAGCAGCACTGGACAAGACACCGGGGAGCTGTTTTTT. This gives the protein CASSTGQDTGELFF.